This T cell receptor (beta chain) derives from a study of OX40 agonist ivuxolimab in advanced cancers. In the study overall: An anti-OX40 (CD134) antibody with agonistic activity, ivuxolimab, was administered to patients.

Study outcomes and limitations: On average, a greater number of expanded clones characterised CD8+ T cells relative to CD4+.

This CDR3 is 16 amino acids long. In germline, CDR1 is MNHEY, CDR2 SMNVEV (reference sequence). Produced via immunoSEQ multiplex PCR; TCRdb's table is partial and in-frame only. This sample has approximately 54,000 clones, with approximately 83% found just once. On this clone itself: Its target is not known. At one end the junction does not follow the germline gene, possibly because of a read error.

The starting material was CD4+ or CD8+ T cells sorted from blood, obtained in a trial of the OX40 agonist ivuxolimab. The chain recombines TRBV27 with TRBJ1-3; TRBD1 matches 7 bases. The TCR originated in an adult with an advanced solid tumor such as melanoma, head and neck, liver or kidney cancer. CDR3 protein: CASSPDRPISGTTIYF. CDR3 nucleotide sequence: TGTGCCAGCAGTCCGGACAGGCCGATTTCTGGAACCACCATATATTTT.